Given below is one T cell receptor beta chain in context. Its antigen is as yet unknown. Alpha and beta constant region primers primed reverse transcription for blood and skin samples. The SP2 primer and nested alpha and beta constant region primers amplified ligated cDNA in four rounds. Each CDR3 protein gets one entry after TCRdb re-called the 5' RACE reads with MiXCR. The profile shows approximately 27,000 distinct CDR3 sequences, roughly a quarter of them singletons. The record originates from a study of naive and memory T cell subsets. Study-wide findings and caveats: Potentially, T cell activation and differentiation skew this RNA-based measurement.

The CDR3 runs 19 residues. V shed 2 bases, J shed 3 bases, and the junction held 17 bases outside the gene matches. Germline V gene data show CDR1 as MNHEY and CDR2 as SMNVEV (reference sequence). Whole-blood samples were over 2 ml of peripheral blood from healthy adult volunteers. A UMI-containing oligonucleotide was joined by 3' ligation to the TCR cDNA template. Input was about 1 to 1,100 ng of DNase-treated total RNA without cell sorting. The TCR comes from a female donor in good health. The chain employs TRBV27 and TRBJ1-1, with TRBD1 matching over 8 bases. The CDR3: CASSLEAPGGPRMYTEAFF. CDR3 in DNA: TGTGCCAGCAGTTTAGAAGCACCAGGGGGCCCCAGGATGTACACTGAAGCTTTCTTT.